This T cell receptor (beta chain) comes out of a study of T cells after yellow fever vaccination. MiXCR, applied by TCRdb to the 5' RACE reads, yields one record per CDR3 protein. This table has 60,000 to 85,000 distinct CDR3 sequences, over 6.5% appearing once. Germline-derived CDR1 and CDR2 are LNHNV and YYDKDF (reference sequence). The CDR3 length is 15 residues. V was pared by 0 bases and J by 4 bases, with 12 bases between. This clonotype was seen a single time. A much larger clonotype is one base distant, so this may be a read error. The starting material was CD8+ T cells sorted from PBMCs, obtained about 41 days after the first yellow fever vaccination. The receptor comes from a man between 18 and 35 years old who received the YFV17D yellow fever vaccine. The chain employs TRBV15 and TRBJ1-1; D is uncertain. CDR3 sequence: CATSRDNTWRTEAFF. The CDR3 coding sequence is TGTGCCACCAGCAGAGATAATACCTGGCGCACTGAAGCTTTCTTT.